This T cell receptor beta chain came from a study of blood T cell repertoires in COVID-19. Study-wide background: Whether acute or convalescent, the COVID-19 samples came from the United States, Italy and Spain. From T cells, B-cell-depleted T cells, or PBMCs came the material, which was cDNA or gDNA.

J was trimmed by 4 bases and V by 4 bases; bases with no gene match: 3. The CDR3 runs 14 residues. Germline V CDR1 and CDR2: SGHTA, FQGTGA. Original processing notes: Estimation of nucleated cell counts was performed using reference gene primer amplification. Data came from immunoSEQ multiplex PCR; TCRdb stores just in-frame clones and leaves some out. V, J and clone size were drawn from that table, and D and trimming were deduced from the DNA. The sample carries about 40,000 clones, about 85% recorded once. By share, this clone ranks as medium-sized (0.01 to 0.1%). The chain is built from TRBV7-3 and TRBJ1-1, with 10 bases aligning to TRBD1. The receptor's source is a human donor in a cohort sampled during active COVID-19. Sequencing was performed on peripheral blood. The CDR3 coding sequence is TGTGCCAGCAGCTGGACAGGGGGAGGCACTGAAGCTTTCTTT. As protein: CASSWTGGGTEAFF.